A selection of T cell receptor beta chains follows, all from one sample in a study of control samples from healthy donors and cancer patients. This table comes from immunoSEQ multiplex PCR, and its TCRdb copy is limited to in-frame clones, with some not included. The sample records some 120,000 clones, more than 75% being singletons. The sample consisted of blood. The origin of the receptors is a man aged 30-40 years in good health. CDR3s include the opening cysteine and the closing phenylalanine or tryptophan. A D gene is named only where the DNA matches it firmly. Where a row states a size, it is once, few, many or the class of an expanded clone; other rows omit it.

abundance: -
j_gene: TRBJ2-7
v_gene: TRBV7-9
d_gene: -
CDR3aa: CASSPTGTLPYEQYF
CDR3nt: TGTGCCAGCAGCCCCACAGGAACCCTACCTTACGAGCAGTACTTC

abundance: few
j_gene: TRBJ1-5
v_gene: TRBV3-1/TRBV3-2
d_gene: -
CDR3aa: CASSQGNQPQHF
CDR3nt: TGTGCCAGCAGCCAAGGTAATCAGCCCCAGCATTTT

abundance: -
j_gene: TRBJ1-1
v_gene: TRBV27
d_gene: -
CDR3aa: CASRRQRRNTEAFF
CDR3nt: TGTGCCAGCAGACGACAGCGAAGGAACACTGAAGCTTTCTTT

abundance: -
j_gene: TRBJ2-3
v_gene: TRBV9
d_gene: -
CDR3aa: CASSPGVSRTDTQYF
CDR3nt: TGTGCCAGCAGCCCAGGGGTCTCAAGGACAGATACGCAGTATTTT

abundance: -
j_gene: TRBJ2-3
v_gene: TRBV7-2
d_gene: -
CDR3aa: CASSLAGSFNTDTQYF
CDR3nt: TGTGCCAGCAGCTTAGCGGGCAGCTTCAACACAGATACGCAGTATTTT

abundance: -
j_gene: TRBJ2-5
v_gene: TRBV24-1
d_gene: -
CDR3aa: CATSDKGPSETQYF
CDR3nt: TGTGCCACCAGTGATAAGGGGCCAAGCGAGACCCAGTACTTC

abundance: -
j_gene: TRBJ1-2
v_gene: TRBV12-3/TRBV12-4
d_gene: -
CDR3aa: CASSLSSGGYTF
CDR3nt: TGTGCCAGCAGTTTAAGTAGTGGGGGCTACACCTTC

abundance: -
j_gene: TRBJ1-4
v_gene: TRBV9
d_gene: -
CDR3aa: CASSAGPGNEKLFF
CDR3nt: TGTGCCAGCAGCGCGGGACCGGGTAATGAAAAACTGTTTTTT

abundance: -
j_gene: TRBJ1-1
v_gene: TRBV27
d_gene: -
CDR3aa: CASSPGAGQMGTEAFF
CDR3nt: TGTGCCAGCAGCCCCGGGGCCGGCCAAATGGGCACTGAAGCTTTCTTT

abundance: -
j_gene: TRBJ1-3
v_gene: TRBV12-5
d_gene: -
CDR3aa: CASGLELISGNTIYF
CDR3nt: TGTGCTAGTGGTTTGGAACTTATCTCTGGAAACACCATATATTTT

abundance: few
j_gene: TRBJ2-3
v_gene: TRBV5-5
d_gene: TRBD1
CDR3aa: CASRGQGGSTDTQYF
CDR3nt: TGTGCCAGCAGGGGACAGGGCGGGAGCACAGATACGCAGTATTTT

abundance: many
j_gene: TRBJ1-1
v_gene: TRBV7-2
d_gene: -
CDR3aa: CASSWVPTGMNTEAFF
CDR3nt: TGTGCCAGCAGCTGGGTACCGACAGGAATGAACACTGAAGCTTTCTTT

abundance: -
j_gene: TRBJ1-5
v_gene: TRBV2
d_gene: TRBD1
CDR3aa: CASIPAGGDQPQHF
CDR3nt: TGTGCCAGCATACCGGCAGGGGGGGATCAGCCCCAGCATTTT

abundance: -
j_gene: TRBJ2-1
v_gene: TRBV6-5
d_gene: -
CDR3aa: CASIGQSSYNEQFF
CDR3nt: TGTGCCAGCATCGGACAGAGCTCCTACAATGAGCAGTTCTTC

abundance: -
j_gene: TRBJ1-1
v_gene: TRBV15
d_gene: -
CDR3aa: CATSRLEDTEAFF
CDR3nt: TGTGCCACCAGCAGGCTTGAGGACACTGAAGCTTTCTTT

abundance: -
j_gene: TRBJ2-2
v_gene: TRBV5-1
d_gene: -
CDR3aa: CASSSTTKGYTGELFF
CDR3nt: TGCGCCAGCAGCTCTACAACTAAAGGATACACCGGGGAGCTGTTTTTT

abundance: -
j_gene: TRBJ1-1
v_gene: TRBV10-3
d_gene: -
CDR3aa: CAIRANTEAFF
CDR3nt: TGTGCCATCAGGGCAAACACTGAAGCTTTCTTT

abundance: -
j_gene: TRBJ1-1
v_gene: TRBV5-4
d_gene: -
CDR3aa: CASTHPLYTEAFF
CDR3nt: TGTGCCAGCACCCACCCGCTTTACACTGAAGCTTTCTTT

abundance: -
j_gene: TRBJ2-1
v_gene: TRBV12-3/TRBV12-4
d_gene: -
CDR3aa: CASSFLNSNEQFF
CDR3nt: TGTGCCAGCAGTTTTTTGAACAGCAATGAGCAGTTCTTC

abundance: -
j_gene: TRBJ2-2
v_gene: TRBV2
d_gene: -
CDR3aa: CASSVGRTTNTGELFF
CDR3nt: TGTGCCAGCAGCGTTGGGAGGACGACGAACACCGGGGAGCTGTTTTTT

abundance: -
j_gene: TRBJ1-1
v_gene: TRBV30
d_gene: -
CDR3aa: CAWRGASTEAFF
CDR3nt: TGTGCCTGGAGAGGAGCAAGCACTGAAGCTTTCTTT

abundance: medium-sized
j_gene: TRBJ1-4
v_gene: TRBV19
d_gene: TRBD1
CDR3aa: CASSSGQGSAEKLFF
CDR3nt: TGTGCCAGTAGTAGCGGACAGGGAAGTGCTGAAAAACTGTTTTTT

abundance: -
j_gene: TRBJ1-1
v_gene: TRBV11-2
d_gene: -
CDR3aa: CASSRERVSNTEAFF
CDR3nt: TGTGCCAGCAGCCGAGAAAGGGTGTCGAACACTGAAGCTTTCTTT

abundance: -
j_gene: TRBJ1-1
v_gene: TRBV6-6
d_gene: -
CDR3aa: CATAKGSNTEAFF
CDR3nt: TGTGCCACCGCCAAGGGGTCAAACACTGAAGCTTTCTTT

abundance: -
j_gene: TRBJ2-1
v_gene: TRBV24-1
d_gene: TRBD2
CDR3aa: CATSDQSGVAYNEQFF
CDR3nt: TGTGCCACCAGTGACCAGAGCGGGGTGGCCTACAATGAGCAGTTCTTC

abundance: -
j_gene: TRBJ1-2
v_gene: TRBV3-1/TRBV3-2
d_gene: -
CDR3aa: CASSQEGRTAPGYTF
CDR3nt: TGTGCCAGCAGCCAAGAAGGGCGAACCGCCCCCGGCTACACCTTC

abundance: -
j_gene: TRBJ1-5
v_gene: TRBV7-9
d_gene: -
CDR3aa: CASSLSVSNQPQHF
CDR3nt: TGTGCCAGCAGCTTATCGGTTTCCAATCAGCCCCAGCATTTT

abundance: -
j_gene: TRBJ2-2
v_gene: TRBV5-1
d_gene: -
CDR3aa: CASSLFGGGTNTGELFF
CDR3nt: TGCGCCAGCAGCTTGTTCGGAGGGGGAACGAACACCGGGGAGCTGTTTTTT

abundance: -
j_gene: TRBJ1-2
v_gene: TRBV5-4
d_gene: TRBD1
CDR3aa: CASSFTGVYGYTF
CDR3nt: TGTGCCAGCAGCTTCACAGGGGTTTATGGCTACACCTTC

abundance: few
j_gene: TRBJ1-1
v_gene: TRBV6-5
d_gene: TRBD1
CDR3aa: CASDPGQGLGEAFF
CDR3nt: TGTGCCAGCGATCCGGGACAGGGATTGGGTGAAGCTTTCTTT